The text below deals with one T cell receptor (beta chain). In its sample, this clonotype was seen many times. Its antigen is not yet known. No much larger clone exists at a distance of one base, and base qualities are not known. Stable Graves' hyperthyroidism was defined as no progression to ophthalmopathy during 18 months of follow-up. Hyperthyroidism patients were newly diagnosed, had a disease duration of under 2 months, and were aged 18 to 65 years. Exclusion was applied to patients with uncontrolled infections, other autoimmune diseases, pregnancy or lactation. Diagnoses were based on clinical symptoms, serum thyroxine and TRAb, thyroid ultrasound and orbital computed tomography. PBMCs were isolated from 10 ml of fresh peripheral blood by Ficoll-Paque density gradient centrifugation. Total RNA was extracted with Trizol reagent, and quality was checked on an Agilent 2100 Bioanalyzer. These data belong to a study of T cells in Graves' hyperthyroidism and ophthalmopathy (dated by TCRdb to about 2019). Background on the whole study: Peripheral blood was collected at initial diagnosis, before any treatment. To identify distinguishing TCR V-J signatures, a discovery cohort of around 100 patients was used, comprising some 45 with Graves' ophthalmopathy and 57 with stable Graves' hyperthyroidism. Prospective prediction of ophthalmopathy was tested in an independent validation cohort consisting of some 19 hyperthyroidism patients and around 16 patients who later progressed to ophthalmopathy. The 90 or so discovery patients were randomly split 7:3 into training and test sets. In addition, the study compared T-cell repertoires in thyroid tissue and in blood from about 6 Graves' hyperthyroidism patients. After blood sampling, hyperthyroidism patients were treated with methimazole at a starting dose of 30 mg daily, and ophthalmopathy patients were treated with high-dose intravenous methylprednisolone. The paper describes TCR Vbeta CDR3 sequencing of 130 to 150 peripheral blood samples, made up of roughly 40 ophthalmopathy patients, over 70 hyperthyroidism patients and around 17 progressor patients.

The research as a whole found: Ophthalmopathy was separated from stable hyperthyroidism by a 13 V-J signature model, with around 90% sensitivity and roughly 81% specificity obtained in cross-validation and 80%/75% obtained in testing. Most expanded thyroid clonotypes (frequency above 0.001) were also detected in blood, a finding suggesting that blood repertoires may reflect thyroid immune responses. During validation, the model predicted progression to ophthalmopathy a median of about 6.3 months ahead of onset, with around 65% sensitivity and 72% to 85% specificity. Sample size was not statistically predetermined, and blinding of investigators to group allocation was not performed.

The junction shows trimming of 5 bases on V and 0 bases on J, plus 10 bases between the germline ends. The germline V gene supplies CDR1 MDHEN and CDR2 SYDVKM. From cysteine to phenylalanine, the CDR3 is 15 amino acids long. Only CDR3 DNA remains: 45 bases, in frame from the first base. The TCR beta CDR3 regions were amplified from the RNA transcripts. The first round of RT-PCR for the TCR CDR3 was performed with the HTBI primer set and the Qiagen OneStep RT-PCR kit. The libraries were constructed in a second round of multiplex PCR and then size-selected and purified. The libraries were sequenced on an Illumina HiSeq2000 using paired-end 100 bp reads. In the source study's methods: SOAPnuke was used to process the raw data, with reads discarded if the reads contained adapters or uncalled bases, had a mean Phred below 15, or lacked an exact constant-primer or identifier match. COPE v1.2.5 was used to merge the high-quality paired reads, and each unique nucleotide sequence was defined as a clonotype. MiTCR v1.1 was used to align the clonotypes against IMGT TRBV, TRBD and TRBJ reference segments. The analysis was restricted to V-J combinations with a frequency above 0.0001, which together covered just over 99% of the repertoires. The TCS score was defined as F50 (clonal expansion) divided by E x V (chaos), with BLOSUM62-based TCRdist calculated between CDR3 peptides within each V-J. Welch's t-statistics and random forest reduced around 550 V-J features to 13, which were used in a naive Bayes classifier (R e1071). Clones were called with MiXCR by TCRdb after fastp trimmed the public reads at Q25, and only in-frame beta chains were retained. Each CDR3 protein gets just one entry, which takes the most common genes and DNA from the rows behind it. These V and J calls originate from TCRdb's pipeline instead of the authors' own analysis. The sample table shows over 300,000 distinct CDR3 sequences, and about 15% are seen once. The top ten clones comprise approximately 10% of the sample.

Sequencing was carried out using blood. The source of this sequence is a woman aged 55-75 years with Graves' hyperthyroidism. The chain employs TRBV28 and TRBJ1-4; the D gene is not confidently resolved. The CDR3 is CASSGPTATNEKLFF. At the DNA level, the sequence is TGTGCCAGCAGTGGCCCCACAGCAACTAATGAAAAACTGTTTTTT.